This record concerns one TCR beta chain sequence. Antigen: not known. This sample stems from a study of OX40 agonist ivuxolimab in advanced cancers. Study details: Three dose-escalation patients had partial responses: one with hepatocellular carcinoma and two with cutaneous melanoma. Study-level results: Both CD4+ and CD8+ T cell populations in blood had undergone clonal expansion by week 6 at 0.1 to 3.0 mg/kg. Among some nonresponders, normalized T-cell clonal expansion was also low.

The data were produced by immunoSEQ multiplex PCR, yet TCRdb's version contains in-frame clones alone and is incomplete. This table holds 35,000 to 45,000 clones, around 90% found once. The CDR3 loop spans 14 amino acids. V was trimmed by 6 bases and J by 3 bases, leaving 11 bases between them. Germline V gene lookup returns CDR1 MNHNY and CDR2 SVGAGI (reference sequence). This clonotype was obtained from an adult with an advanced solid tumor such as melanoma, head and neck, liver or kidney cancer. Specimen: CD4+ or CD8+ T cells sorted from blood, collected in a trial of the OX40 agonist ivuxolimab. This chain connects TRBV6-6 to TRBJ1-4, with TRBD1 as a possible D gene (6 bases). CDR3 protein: CASSPRGANEKLFF. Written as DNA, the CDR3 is TGTGCCAGCAGCCCGAGGGGGGCTAATGAAAAACTGTTTTTT.